This T cell receptor (beta chain) was found in a study of blood T cell repertoires in COVID-19. Study in general: PBMCs, B-cell-depleted T cells, or T cells were the source of the cDNA or gDNA that made up the material.

Patients of the Seattle cohort, enrolled during active infection, were followed longitudinally. The authors' processing: By means of reference gene primer amplification, nucleated cell counts were estimated. The assay was immunoSEQ multiplex PCR, and TCRdb's table has in-frame clones only and misses some. That table is the source of V, J and clone size, and D and trimming were worked out from the DNA. This sample carries a few hundred thousand clones, over 80% of them seen once, and the ten largest clones take about 1.3%. With 1 base removed from V and 7 bases from J, the gap between germline ends came to 16 bases. The CDR3 runs 15 residues. In germline, CDR1 is SGHTA, CDR2 FQGNSA.

The source material was peripheral blood. This clonotype was obtained from a woman aged 25-40 years with COVID-19, enrolled during active disease. The rearrangement joins TRBV7-2 to TRBJ1-1; no definite D call. CDR3 sequence reads: CASSLVSGQDIEAFF. In DNA, the CDR3 is TGTGCCAGCAGCTTAGTTTCCGGTCAGGATATTGAAGCTTTCTTT.